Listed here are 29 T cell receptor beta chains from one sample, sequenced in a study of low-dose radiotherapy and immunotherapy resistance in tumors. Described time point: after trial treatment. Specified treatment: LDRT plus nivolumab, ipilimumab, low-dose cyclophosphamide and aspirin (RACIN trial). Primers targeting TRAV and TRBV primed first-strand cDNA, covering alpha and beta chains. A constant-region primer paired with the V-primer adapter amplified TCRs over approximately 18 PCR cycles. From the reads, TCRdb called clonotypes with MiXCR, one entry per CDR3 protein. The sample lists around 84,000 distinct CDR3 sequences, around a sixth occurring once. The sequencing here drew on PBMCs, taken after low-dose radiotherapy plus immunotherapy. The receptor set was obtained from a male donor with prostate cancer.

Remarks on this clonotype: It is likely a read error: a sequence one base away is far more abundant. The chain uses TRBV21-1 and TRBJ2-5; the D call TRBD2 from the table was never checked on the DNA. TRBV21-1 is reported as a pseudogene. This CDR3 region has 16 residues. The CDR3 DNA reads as TGTGCCAGCAGCAAAGCCACTAGCGGCTCCTACAATGAGCAGTACTTC. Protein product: CASSKATSGSYNEQYF.

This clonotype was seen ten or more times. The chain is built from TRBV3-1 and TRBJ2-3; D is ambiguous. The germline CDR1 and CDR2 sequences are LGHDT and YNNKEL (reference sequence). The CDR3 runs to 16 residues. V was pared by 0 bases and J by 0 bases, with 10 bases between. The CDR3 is CASSQEPTPSTDTQYF. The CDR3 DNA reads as TGTGCCAGCAGCCAAGAACCGACACCCAGCACAGATACGCAGTATTTT.

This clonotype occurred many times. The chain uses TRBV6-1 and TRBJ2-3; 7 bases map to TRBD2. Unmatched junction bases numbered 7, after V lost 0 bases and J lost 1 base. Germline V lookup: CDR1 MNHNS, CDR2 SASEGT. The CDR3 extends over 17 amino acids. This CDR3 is CASSEARASGGTDTQYF. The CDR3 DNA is TGTGCCAGCAGTGAAGCGCGGGCTAGCGGTGGCACAGATACGCAGTATTTT.

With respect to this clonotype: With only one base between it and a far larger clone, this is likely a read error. DNA of the CDR3: TGTGCCAGCAGCAGTTTAGCCCCTAGCGGGAGGGGAGGGGTAGCCCACAATGAGCAGTACTTC. This encodes CASSSLAPSGRGGVAHNEQYF. The rearrangement uses TRBV27 and TRBJ2-7, with 12 bases lining up with TRBD2. V lost 6 bases to trimming and J lost 7 bases; unmatched junction nucleotides: 28. The germline gives CDR1 MNHEY, CDR2 SMNVEV (reference sequence). This CDR3 is built from 21 residues.

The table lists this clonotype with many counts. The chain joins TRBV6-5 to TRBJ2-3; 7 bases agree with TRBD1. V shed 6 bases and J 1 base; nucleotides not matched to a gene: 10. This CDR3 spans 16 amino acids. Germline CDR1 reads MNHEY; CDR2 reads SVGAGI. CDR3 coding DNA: TGTGCCAGCAGACGACGACAGGGTTCGGGCACAGATACGCAGTATTTT. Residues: CASRRRQGSGTDTQYF.

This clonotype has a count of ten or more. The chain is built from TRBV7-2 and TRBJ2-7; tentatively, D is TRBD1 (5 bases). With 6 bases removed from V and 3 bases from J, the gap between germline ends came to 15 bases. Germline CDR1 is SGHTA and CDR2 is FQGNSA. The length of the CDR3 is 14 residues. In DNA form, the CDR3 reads TGTGCCAGCAGTTCGCAAAGCCAGGGCTACGAGCAGTACTTC. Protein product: CASSSQSQGYEQYF.

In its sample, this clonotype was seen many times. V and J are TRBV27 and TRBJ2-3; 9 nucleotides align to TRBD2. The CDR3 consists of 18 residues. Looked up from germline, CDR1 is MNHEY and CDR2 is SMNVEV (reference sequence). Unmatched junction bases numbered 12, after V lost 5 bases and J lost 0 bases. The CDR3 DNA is TGTGCCAGCAGTGCAAAACTTCTTACTAGCGGGAGCACAGATACGCAGTATTTT. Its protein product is CASSAKLLTSGSTDTQYF.

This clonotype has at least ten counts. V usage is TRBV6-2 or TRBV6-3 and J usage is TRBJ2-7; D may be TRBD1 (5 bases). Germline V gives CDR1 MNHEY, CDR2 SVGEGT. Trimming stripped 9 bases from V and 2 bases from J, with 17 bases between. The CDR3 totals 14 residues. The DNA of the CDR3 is TGTGCCAGTAGGAATAGACAGATGACCTACGAGCAGTACTTC. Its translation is CASRNRQMTYEQYF.

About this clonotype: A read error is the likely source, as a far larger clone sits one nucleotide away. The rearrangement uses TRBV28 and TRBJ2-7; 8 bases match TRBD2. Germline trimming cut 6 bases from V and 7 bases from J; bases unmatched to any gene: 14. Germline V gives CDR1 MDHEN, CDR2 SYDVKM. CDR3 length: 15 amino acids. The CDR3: CASSPELAGPIEQYF. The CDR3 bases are TGTGCCAGCAGCCCAGAGTTAGCGGGACCTATTGAGCAGTACTTC.

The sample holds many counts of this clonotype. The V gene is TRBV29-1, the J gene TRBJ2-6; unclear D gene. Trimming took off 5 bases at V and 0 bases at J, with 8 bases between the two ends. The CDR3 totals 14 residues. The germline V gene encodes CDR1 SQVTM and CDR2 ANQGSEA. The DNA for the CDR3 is TGCAGCGTTTCGGGCGGCTCTGGGGCCAACGTCCTGACTTTC. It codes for CSVSGGSGANVLTF.

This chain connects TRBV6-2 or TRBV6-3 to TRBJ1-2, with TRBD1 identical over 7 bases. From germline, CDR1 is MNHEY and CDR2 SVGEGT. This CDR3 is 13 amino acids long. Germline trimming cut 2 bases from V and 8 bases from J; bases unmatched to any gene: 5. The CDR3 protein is CASSYDRERGYTF. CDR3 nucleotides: TGTGCCAGCAGTTACGACAGGGAGAGAGGCTACACCTTC.

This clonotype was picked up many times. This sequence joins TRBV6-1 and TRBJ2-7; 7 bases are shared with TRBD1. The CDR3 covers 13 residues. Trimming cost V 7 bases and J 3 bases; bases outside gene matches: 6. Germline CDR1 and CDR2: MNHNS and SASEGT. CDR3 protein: CASNDRALYEQYF. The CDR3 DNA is TGTGCCAGCAATGACAGGGCCCTCTACGAGCAGTACTTC.

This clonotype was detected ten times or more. CDR3 coding DNA: TGTGCCAGCAGTACCGTCGCCACGAAAAACATTCAGTACTTC. Translation gives CASSTVATKNIQYF. The chain uses TRBV6-5 and TRBJ2-4; no clear D. CDR1 and CDR2 (germline): MNHEY, SVGAGI. V was shortened by 5 bases and J by 4 bases, with 12 bases between the two germline ends. This CDR3 region has 14 residues.

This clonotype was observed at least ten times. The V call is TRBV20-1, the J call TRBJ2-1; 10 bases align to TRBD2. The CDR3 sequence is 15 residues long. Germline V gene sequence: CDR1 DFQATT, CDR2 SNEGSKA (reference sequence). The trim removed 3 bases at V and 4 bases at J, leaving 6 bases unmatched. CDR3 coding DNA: TGCAGTGCTAGGGCCCTAGCGGGAGTATACAATGAGCAGTTCTTC. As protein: CSARALAGVYNEQFF.

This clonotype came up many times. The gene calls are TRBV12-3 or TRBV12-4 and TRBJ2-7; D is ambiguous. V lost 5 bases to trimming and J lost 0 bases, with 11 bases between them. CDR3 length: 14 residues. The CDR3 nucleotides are TGTGCCAGCAGTCCAGGATCCACCTCCTACGAGCAGTACTTC. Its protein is CASSPGSTSYEQYF.

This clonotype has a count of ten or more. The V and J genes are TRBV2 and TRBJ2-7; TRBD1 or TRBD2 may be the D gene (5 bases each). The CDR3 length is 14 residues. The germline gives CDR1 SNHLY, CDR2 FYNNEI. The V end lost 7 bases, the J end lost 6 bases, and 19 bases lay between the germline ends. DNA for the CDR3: TGTGCCAGCACCGACGGGGTAACAGGCAGCGAGCAGTACTTC. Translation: CASTDGVTGSEQYF.

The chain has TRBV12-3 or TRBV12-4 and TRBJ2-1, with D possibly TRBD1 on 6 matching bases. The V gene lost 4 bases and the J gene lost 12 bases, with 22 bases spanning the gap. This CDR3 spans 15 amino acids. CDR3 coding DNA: TGTGCCAGCAGTTCCAGCGACCCAGGGGTGAATAGGCAGTTCTTC. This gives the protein CASSSSDPGVNRQFF.

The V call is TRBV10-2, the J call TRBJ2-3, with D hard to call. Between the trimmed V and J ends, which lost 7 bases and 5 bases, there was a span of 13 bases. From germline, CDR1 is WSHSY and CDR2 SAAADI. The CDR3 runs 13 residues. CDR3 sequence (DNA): TGCGCCAGCACCACTGGGCAGAAAGATACGCAGTATTTT. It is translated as CASTTGQKDTQYF.

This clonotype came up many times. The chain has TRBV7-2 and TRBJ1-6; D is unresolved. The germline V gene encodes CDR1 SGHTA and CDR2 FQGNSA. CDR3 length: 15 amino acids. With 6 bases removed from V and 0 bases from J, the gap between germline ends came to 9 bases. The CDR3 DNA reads TGTGCCAGCAGTTCAGAGAGCTCCTATAATTCACCCCTCCACTTT. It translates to CASSSESSYNSPLHF.

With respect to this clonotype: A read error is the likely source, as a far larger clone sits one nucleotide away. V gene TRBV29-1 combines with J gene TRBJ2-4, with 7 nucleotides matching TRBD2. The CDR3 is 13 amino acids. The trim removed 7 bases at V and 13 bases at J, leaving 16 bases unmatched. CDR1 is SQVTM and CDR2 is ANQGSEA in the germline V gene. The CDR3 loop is CSAVGGDYNEQYF. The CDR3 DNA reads TGCAGCGCTGTGGGCGGGGACTACAATGAGCAGTACTTC.

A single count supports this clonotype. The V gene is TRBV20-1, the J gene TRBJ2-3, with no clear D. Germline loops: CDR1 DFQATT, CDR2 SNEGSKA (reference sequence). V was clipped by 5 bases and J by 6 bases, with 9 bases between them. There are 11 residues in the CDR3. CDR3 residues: CSALSRDTQYF. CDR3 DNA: TGCAGTGCTCTATCTAGGGATACGCAGTATTTT.

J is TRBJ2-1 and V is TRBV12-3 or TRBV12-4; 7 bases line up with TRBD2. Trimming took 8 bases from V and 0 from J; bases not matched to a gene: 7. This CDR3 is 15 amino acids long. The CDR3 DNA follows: TGTGCCAGCCGCGGGCGGGAGAGCTCCTACAATGAGCAGTTCTTC. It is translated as CASRGRESSYNEQFF.

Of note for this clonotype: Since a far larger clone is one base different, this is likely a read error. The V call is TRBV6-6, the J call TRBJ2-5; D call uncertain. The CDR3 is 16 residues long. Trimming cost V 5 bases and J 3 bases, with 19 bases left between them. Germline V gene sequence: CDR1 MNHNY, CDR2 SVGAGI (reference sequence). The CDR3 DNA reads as TGTGCCAGCAGTCAATCCCATCGACGGAGTAAAGAGACCCAGTACTTC. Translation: CASSQSHRRSKETQYF.

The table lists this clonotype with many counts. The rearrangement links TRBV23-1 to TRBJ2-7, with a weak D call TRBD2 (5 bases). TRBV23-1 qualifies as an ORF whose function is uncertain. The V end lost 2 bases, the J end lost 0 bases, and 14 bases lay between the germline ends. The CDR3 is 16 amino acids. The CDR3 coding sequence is TGCGCCAGCAGTCAAGGGTGGAGGCCAGTCTCCTACGAGCAGTACTTC. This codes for CASSQGWRPVSYEQYF.

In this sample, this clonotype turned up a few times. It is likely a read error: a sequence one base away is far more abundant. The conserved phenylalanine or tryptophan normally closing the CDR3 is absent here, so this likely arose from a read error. CDR3 DNA: TGTGCCAGCAGTTCCCCCCCCGGGACAGGGGAAGAGACCCAGTACTTG. Protein sequence: CASSSPPGTGEETQYL. The V and J genes are TRBV27 and TRBJ2-5; 10 bases are shared with TRBD1. The CDR3 totals 16 residues. V trimming: 4 bases; J trimming: 3 bases; junction bases outside the gene matches: 8. In germline, CDR1 is MNHEY, CDR2 SMNVEV (reference sequence).

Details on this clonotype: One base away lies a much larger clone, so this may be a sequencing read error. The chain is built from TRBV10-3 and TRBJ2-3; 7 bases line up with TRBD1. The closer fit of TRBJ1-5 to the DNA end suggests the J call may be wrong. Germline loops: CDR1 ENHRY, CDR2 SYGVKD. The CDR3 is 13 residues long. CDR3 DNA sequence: TGTGCCGCAGGACAGGTTGTCTCAGATACGCAGCATTTT. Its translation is CAAGQVVSDTQHF.

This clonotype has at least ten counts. The CDR3 region has the DNA TGCAGTGCTAGTGGCGGGAGGGCCGGCAATGAGCAGTTCTTC. Encoded protein: CSASGGRAGNEQFF. The chain carries TRBV20-1 and TRBJ2-1, with 9 bases lining up with TRBD2. After removal of 3 bases from V and 6 bases from J, the junction contained 6 bases not matched to a gene. The CDR3 spans 14 residues. The germline V gene encodes CDR1 DFQATT and CDR2 SNEGSKA (reference sequence).

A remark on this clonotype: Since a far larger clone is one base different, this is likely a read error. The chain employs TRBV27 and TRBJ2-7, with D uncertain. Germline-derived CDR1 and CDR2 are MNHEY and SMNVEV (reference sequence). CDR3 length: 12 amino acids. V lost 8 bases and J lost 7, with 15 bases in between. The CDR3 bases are TGTGCCAGCCGAAGCTCCTACAATGAGCAGTACTTC. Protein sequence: CASRSSYNEQYF.

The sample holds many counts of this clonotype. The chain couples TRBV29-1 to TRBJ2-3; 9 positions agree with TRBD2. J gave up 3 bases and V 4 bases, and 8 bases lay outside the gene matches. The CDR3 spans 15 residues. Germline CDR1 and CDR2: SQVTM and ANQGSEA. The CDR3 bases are TGCAGCGTTGGGTTAGCGGGAGCCCCAACAGATACGCAGTATTTT. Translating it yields CSVGLAGAPTDTQYF.